The 9 T cell receptor beta chains below were found in one sample sequenced in a study of blood T cell repertoires in COVID-19. Profiled with immunoSEQ multiplex PCR; TCRdb holds only in-frame clones, not every one. Here the sample spans over 250,000 clones, less than 90% being singletons. Sequencing was done on a sample of peripheral blood. The source is a human donor in a cohort sampled during active COVID-19.

The chain joins TRBV18 to TRBJ2-7; 10 bases agree with TRBD1. CDR3 length equals 16 residues. From germline, CDR1 is KGHSH and CDR2 LQKENI. V gave up 3 bases and J gave up 9 bases; unmatched junction bases: 14. In nucleotides, the CDR3 is TGTGCCAGCTCACCCCCGACAGGGGGCGGACAGAAGGGGCAGTACTTC. Its translation is CASSPPTGGGQKGQYF.

In nucleotides, the CDR3 is TGTGCCAGCAGCTTAAATGGTCTAGGGACCCAGTACTTC. It is translated as CASSLNGLGTQYF. This chain connects TRBV7-2 to TRBJ2-5, with D hard to call. The germline V and J ends were trimmed by 2 bases and 7 bases, with 11 bases remaining between them. Germline lookup yields CDR1 SGHTA and CDR2 FQGNSA. The CDR3 runs 13 residues.

The rearrangement links TRBV7-9 to TRBJ2-2; 7 bases are shared with TRBD2. CDR3 length: 15 residues. The V gene's germline CDR1 is SEHNR and CDR2 FQNEAQ (reference sequence). With V trimmed by 2 bases and J by 3 bases, 3 bases remained unmatched. The CDR3 here is CASSLTGGHTGELFF. DNA of the CDR3: TGTGCCAGCAGCTTAACGGGGGGTCACACCGGGGAGCTGTTTTTT. Full variable domain (outside the CDR3, taken from reference TRBV7-9 and TRBJ2-2): DTGVSQNPRHKITKRGQNVTFRCDPISEHNRLYWYRQTLGQGPEFLTYFQNEAQLEKSRLLSDRFSAERPKGSFSTLEIQRTEQGDSAMYLCASSLTGGHTGELFFGEGSRLTVL.

This clone appeared once. This rearrangement joins TRBV21-1 to TRBJ2-5; the table assigns TRBD1, which was not confirmed against the DNA. TRBV21-1 is assigned pseudogene status. This CDR3 contains 17 residues. CDR3: CASSKVRDRDGGETQYF. The CDR3 DNA reads as TGTGCCAGCAGCAAAGTTCGAGACAGGGACGGGGGAGAGACCCAGTACTTC.

This rearrangement joins TRBV30 to TRBJ1-3, with 10 bases that match TRBD1. J gave up 3 bases and V 5 bases, and 7 bases lay outside the gene matches. The CDR3 totals 15 residues. The germline V gene has CDR1 GTSNPN and CDR2 SVGIG (reference sequence). CDR3 sequence reads: CAWGGQGLGGNTIYF. CDR3 sequence (DNA): TGTGCCTGGGGGGGACAGGGGCTCGGTGGAAACACCATATATTTT.

The rearrangement uses TRBV27 and TRBJ2-7; D is uncertain. Trimming took 0 bases from V and 3 from J, leaving 9 bases between them. The germline V gene has CDR1 MNHEY and CDR2 SMNVEV (reference sequence). The CDR3 consists of 14 residues. The CDR3 DNA is TGTGCCAGCAGTTTATCTTTCGGTAACTACGAGCAGTACTTC. This translates into CASSLSFGNYEQYF.

The chain employs TRBV27 and TRBJ2-2, with 13 bases that match TRBD2. Germline CDR1 MNHEY, CDR2 SMNVEV (reference sequence). This CDR3 region has 18 residues. The J segment lost 2 bases and the V segment lost 5 bases, leaving 8 bases of the junction unmatched. Here the CDR3 DNA reads TGTGCCAGCAGTAAACTAGCGGGAGGGGGGACCAACACCGGGGAGCTGTTTTTT. Protein sequence: CASSKLAGGGTNTGELFF.

The chain joins TRBV5-1 to TRBJ2-1; D ambiguous. The CDR3 extends over 15 amino acids. Germline CDR1 SGHRS, CDR2 YFSETQ. The V end lost 0 bases, the J end lost 0 bases, and 7 bases lay between the germline ends. CDR3 coding DNA: TGCGCCAGCAGCTTGGACAGAAGCTCCTACAATGAGCAGTTCTTC. The encoded protein is CASSLDRSSYNEQFF.

In regard to this clone: A read error may account for a junction end that differs from germline. V usage is TRBV7-8 and J usage is TRBJ2-2; tentatively, D is TRBD2 (6 bases). This CDR3 has 18 residues. Per the germline V gene, CDR1 is SGHVS and CDR2 is FQNEAQ. For the CDR3, the DNA is TGTGCCAGCACCTTAGTCCTTTGGTCTAGCGCTTACACCGGGGAGCTGTTTTTT. It codes for CASTLVLWSSAYTGELFF.